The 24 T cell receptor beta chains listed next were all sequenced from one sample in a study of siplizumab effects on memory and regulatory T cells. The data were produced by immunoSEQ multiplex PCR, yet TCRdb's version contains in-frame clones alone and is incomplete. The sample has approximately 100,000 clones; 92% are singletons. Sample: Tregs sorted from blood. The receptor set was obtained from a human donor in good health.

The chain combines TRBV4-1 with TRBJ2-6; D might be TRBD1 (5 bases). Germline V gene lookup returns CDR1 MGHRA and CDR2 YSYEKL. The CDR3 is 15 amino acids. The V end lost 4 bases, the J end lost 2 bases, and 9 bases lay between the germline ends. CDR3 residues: CASSPKTAGANVLTF. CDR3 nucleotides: TGCGCCAGCAGCCCCAAGACAGCTGGGGCCAACGTCCTGACTTTC.

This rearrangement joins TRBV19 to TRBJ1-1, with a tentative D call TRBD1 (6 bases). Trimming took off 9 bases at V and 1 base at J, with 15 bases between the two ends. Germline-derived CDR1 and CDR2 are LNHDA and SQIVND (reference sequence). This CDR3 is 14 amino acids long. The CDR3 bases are TGTGCCAGCCACCCCGGACAGAAGAACACTGAAGCTTTCTTT. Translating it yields CASHPGQKNTEAFF.

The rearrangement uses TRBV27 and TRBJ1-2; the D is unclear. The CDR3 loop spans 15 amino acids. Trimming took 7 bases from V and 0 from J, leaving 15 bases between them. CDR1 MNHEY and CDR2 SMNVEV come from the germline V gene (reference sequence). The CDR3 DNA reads TGTGCCAGCAATTGGCAGCTATTCACTAACTATGGCTACACCTTC. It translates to CASNWQLFTNYGYTF.

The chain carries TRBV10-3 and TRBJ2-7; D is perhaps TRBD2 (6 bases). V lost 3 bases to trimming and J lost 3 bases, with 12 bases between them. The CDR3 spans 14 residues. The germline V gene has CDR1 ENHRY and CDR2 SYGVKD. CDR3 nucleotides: TGTGCCATCAGTGACCTCCGGGAGCACTACGAGCAGTACTTC. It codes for CAISDLREHYEQYF.

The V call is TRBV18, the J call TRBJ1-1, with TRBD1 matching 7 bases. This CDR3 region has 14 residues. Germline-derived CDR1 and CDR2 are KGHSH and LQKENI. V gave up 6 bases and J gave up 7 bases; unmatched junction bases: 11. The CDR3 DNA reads TGTGCCAGCTCTAACATAAAGACAGGGTATGAAGCTTTCTTT. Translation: CASSNIKTGYEAFF. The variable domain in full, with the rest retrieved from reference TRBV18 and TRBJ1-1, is NAGVMQNPRHLVRRRGQEARLRCSPMKGHSHVYWYRQLPEEGLKFMVYLQKENIIDESGMPKERFSAEFPKEGPSILRIQQVVRGDSAAYFCASSNIKTGYEAFFGQGTRLTVV.

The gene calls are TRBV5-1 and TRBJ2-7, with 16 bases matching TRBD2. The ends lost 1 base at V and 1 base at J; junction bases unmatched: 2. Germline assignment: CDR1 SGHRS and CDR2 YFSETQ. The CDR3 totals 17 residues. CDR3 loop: CASSLRGLAGGSYEQYF. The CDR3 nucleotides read TGCGCCAGCAGCTTGAGGGGACTAGCGGGAGGGTCCTACGAGCAGTACTTC. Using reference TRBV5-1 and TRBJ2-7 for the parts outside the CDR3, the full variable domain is KAGVTQTPRYLIKTRGQQVTLSCSPISGHRSVSWYQQTPGQGLQFLFEYFSETQRNKGNFPGRFSGRQFSNSRSEMNVSTLELGDSALYLCASSLRGLAGGSYEQYFGPGTRLTVT.

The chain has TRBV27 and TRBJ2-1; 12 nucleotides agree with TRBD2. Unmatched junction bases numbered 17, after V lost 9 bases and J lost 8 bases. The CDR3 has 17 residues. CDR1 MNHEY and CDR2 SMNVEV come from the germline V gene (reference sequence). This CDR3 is CARPNGHTSGRYHEQFF. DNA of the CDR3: TGTGCCAGGCCGAACGGACACACTAGCGGGAGGTACCATGAGCAGTTCTTC.

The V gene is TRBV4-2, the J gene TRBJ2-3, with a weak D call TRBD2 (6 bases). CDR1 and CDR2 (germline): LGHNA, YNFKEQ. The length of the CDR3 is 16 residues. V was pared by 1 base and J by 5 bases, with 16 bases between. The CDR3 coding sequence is TGTGCCAGCAGCCAAGTCGGAGGGAGTGGTTTAGATACGCAGTATTTT. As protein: CASSQVGGSGLDTQYF.

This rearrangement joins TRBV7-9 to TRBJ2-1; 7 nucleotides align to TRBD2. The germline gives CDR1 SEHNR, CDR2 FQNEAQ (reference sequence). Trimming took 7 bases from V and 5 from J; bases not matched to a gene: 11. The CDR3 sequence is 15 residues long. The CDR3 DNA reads TGTGCCAGCAATGGGGCGGCTAGCGGCCACAATGAGCAGTTCTTC. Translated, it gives CASNGAASGHNEQFF. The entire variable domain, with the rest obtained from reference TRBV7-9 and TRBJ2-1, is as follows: DTGVSQNPRHKITKRGQNVTFRCDPISEHNRLYWYRQTLGQGPEFLTYFQNEAQLEKSRLLSDRFSAERPKGSFSTLEIQRTEQGDSAMYLCASNGAASGHNEQFFGPGTRLTVL.

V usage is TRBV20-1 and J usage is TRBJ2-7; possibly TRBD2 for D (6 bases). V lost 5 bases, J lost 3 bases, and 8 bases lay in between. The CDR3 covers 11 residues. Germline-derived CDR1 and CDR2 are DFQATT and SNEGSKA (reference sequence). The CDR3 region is CSAGGYYEQYF. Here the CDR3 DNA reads TGCAGTGCTGGGGGGTACTACGAGCAGTACTTC.

The CDR3 DNA follows: TGTGCCAGCAGCCGACTTACTAGCGGCGCCGGGGAGACCCAGTACTTC. Protein: CASSRLTSGAGETQYF. The chain has TRBV5-6 and TRBJ2-5; 8 nucleotides match TRBD2. Trimming cost V 4 bases and J 5 bases; bases outside gene matches: 13. The CDR3 sequence is 16 residues long. Germline CDR1 SGHDT, CDR2 YYEEEE.

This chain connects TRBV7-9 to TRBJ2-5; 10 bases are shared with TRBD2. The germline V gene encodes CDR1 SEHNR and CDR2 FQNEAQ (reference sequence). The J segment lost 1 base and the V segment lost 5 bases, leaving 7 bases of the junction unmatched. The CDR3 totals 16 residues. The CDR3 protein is CASSPRVAGGQETQYF. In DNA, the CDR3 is TGTGCCAGCAGCCCCAGGGTAGCGGGGGGCCAAGAGACCCAGTACTTC.

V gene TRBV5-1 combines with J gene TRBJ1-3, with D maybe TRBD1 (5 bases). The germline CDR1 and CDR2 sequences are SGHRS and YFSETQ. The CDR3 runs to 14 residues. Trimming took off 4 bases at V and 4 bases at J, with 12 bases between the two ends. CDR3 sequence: CASSLGTFGNTIYF. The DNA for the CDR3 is TGCGCCAGCAGCCTCGGGACCTTCGGAAACACCATATATTTT.

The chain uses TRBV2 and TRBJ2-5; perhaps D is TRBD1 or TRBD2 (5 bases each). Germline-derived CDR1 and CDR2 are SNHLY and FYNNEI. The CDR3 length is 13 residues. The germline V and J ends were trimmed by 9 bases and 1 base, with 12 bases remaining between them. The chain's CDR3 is CASRGGPQETQYF. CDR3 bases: TGTGCCAGTAGGGGCGGGCCCCAAGAGACCCAGTACTTC.

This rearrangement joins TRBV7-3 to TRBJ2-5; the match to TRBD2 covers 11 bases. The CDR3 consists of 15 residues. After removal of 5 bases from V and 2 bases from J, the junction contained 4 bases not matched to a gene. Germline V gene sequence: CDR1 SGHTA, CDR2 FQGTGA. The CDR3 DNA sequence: TGTGCCAGCAGCACGGGACTAGCGGAACAAGAGACCCAGTACTTC. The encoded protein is CASSTGLAEQETQYF.

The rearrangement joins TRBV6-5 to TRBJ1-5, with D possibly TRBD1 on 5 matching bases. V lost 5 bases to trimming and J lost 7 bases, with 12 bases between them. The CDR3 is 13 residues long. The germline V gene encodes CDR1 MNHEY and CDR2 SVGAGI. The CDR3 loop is CASSRGVKQPQHF. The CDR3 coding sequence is TGTGCCAGCAGTCGAGGGGTGAAACAGCCCCAGCATTTT.

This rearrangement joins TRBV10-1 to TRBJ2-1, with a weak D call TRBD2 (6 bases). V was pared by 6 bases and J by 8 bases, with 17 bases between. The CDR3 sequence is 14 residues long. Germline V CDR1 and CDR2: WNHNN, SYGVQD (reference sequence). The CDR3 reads CASSEPGGLDEQFF. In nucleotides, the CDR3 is TGCGCCAGCAGCGAACCCGGAGGGCTCGATGAGCAGTTCTTC.

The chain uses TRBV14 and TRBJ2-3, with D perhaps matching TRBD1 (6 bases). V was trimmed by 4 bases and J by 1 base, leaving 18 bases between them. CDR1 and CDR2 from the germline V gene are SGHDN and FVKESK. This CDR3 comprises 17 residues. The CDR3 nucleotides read TGTGCCAGCAGCCCTCGGACAGAAGGGGACCGCACAGATACGCAGTATTTT. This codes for CASSPRTEGDRTDTQYF.

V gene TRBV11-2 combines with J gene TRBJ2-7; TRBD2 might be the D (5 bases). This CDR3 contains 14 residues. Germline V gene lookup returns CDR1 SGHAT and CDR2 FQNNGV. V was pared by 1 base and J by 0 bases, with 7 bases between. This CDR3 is CASSLAGNSYEQYF. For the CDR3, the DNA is TGTGCCAGCAGCTTAGCGGGAAACTCCTACGAGCAGTACTTC.

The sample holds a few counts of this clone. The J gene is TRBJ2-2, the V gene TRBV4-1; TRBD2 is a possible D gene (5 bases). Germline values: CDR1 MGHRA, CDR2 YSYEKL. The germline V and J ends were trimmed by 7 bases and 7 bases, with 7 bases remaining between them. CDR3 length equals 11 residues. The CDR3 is CASKGSGELFF. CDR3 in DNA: TGCGCCAGCAAAGGGAGCGGGGAGCTGTTTTTT.

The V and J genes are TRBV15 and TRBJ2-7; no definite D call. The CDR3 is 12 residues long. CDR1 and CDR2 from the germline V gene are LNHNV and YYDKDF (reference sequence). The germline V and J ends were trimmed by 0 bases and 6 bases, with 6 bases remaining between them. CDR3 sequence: CATSRDGREQYF. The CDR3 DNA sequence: TGTGCCACCAGCAGAGACGGCCGCGAGCAGTACTTC.

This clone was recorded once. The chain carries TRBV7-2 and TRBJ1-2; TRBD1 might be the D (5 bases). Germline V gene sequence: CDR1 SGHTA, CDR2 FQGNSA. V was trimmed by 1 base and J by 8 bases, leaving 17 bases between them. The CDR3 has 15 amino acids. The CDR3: CASSLVGLNRWGYTF. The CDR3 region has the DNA TGTGCCAGCAGCTTAGTGGGACTCAACCGCTGGGGCTACACCTTC.

CDR3 DNA: TGCGCCAGCACTAGTGCTAGCGGCTACGAGCAGTACTTC. It yields the protein CASTSASGYEQYF. The chain uses TRBV5-1 and TRBJ2-7, with 7 bases aligning to TRBD2. The CDR3 is made up of 13 amino acids. The V and J ends lost 6 bases and 3 bases, in that order; junction bases with no gene match: 6. Germline CDR1 is SGHRS and CDR2 is YFSETQ.

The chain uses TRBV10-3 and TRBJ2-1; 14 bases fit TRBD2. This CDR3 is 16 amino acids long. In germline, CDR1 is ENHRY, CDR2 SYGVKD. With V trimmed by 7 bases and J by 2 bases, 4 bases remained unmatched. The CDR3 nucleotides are TGTGCCATCAACCGACTAGCGGGAGGGACCTACAATGAGCAGTTCTTC. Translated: CAINRLAGGTYNEQFF.